The rows below give T cell receptor beta chains drawn from one sample of a study of T cell repertoires in cytomegalovirus infection. These TCRs' antigens remain unknown. In TCRdb, the reads were re-called with MiXCR into one record per CDR3 protein. The data contain about 89,000 distinct CDR3 sequences, 25% to 30% of them singletons. The input for sequencing was CD8+ T cells from cultured PBMCs, taken from culture after CMV antigen stimulation. Receptor source: a human donor in good health (CMV status not recorded). Some clones in this sample may be carry-over from other donors' samples. The CDR3 runs from the conserved cysteine through the conserved F or W. A D gene is named only where the DNA matches it firmly. Clone size is not always given. Where it is, it says once, few, many or a class for expanded clones.

V gene: TRBV30
clone size: many
J gene: TRBJ2-5
D gene: TRBD2
CDR3 DNA: TGTGCCTGCCGGGGGGGCTTGGAGACCCAGTACTTC
CDR3 protein: CACRGGLETQYF

V gene: TRBV7-6
clone size: -
J gene: TRBJ2-1
D gene: -
CDR3 DNA: TGTGCCAGCAGCTTAGACAGATACAATGAGCAGTTCTTC
CDR3 protein: CASSLDRYNEQFF

V gene: TRBV4-1
clone size: few
J gene: TRBJ2-3
D gene: TRBD2
CDR3 DNA: TGTGCCAGCAGCCAAGATCCGGTAGCGGGGGAGTCAGATACGCAGTATTTT
CDR3 protein: CASSQDPVAGESDTQYF

V gene: TRBV3-1
clone size: few
J gene: TRBJ2-3
D gene: -
CDR3 DNA: TGTGCCAGCAGCCCCGGGACATTTCTCACAGATACGCAGTATTTT
CDR3 protein: CASSPGTFLTDTQYF

V gene: TRBV7-6
clone size: many
J gene: TRBJ1-2
D gene: -
CDR3 DNA: TGTGCCAGCAGCCCCTTGGGGGGAGATATGGGCTACACCTTC
CDR3 protein: CASSPLGGDMGYTF

V gene: TRBV7-2
clone size: many
J gene: TRBJ2-1
D gene: -
CDR3 DNA: TGTGCCAGCAGCTTAGCGCTAGGGAACAATGAGCAGTTCTTC
CDR3 protein: CASSLALGNNEQFF

V gene: TRBV27
clone size: -
J gene: TRBJ1-1
D gene: -
CDR3 DNA: TGTGCCAGCAGGGGGGAGGGGCGGTCTGAAGCTTTCTTT
CDR3 protein: CASRGEGRSEAFF

V gene: TRBV12-3/TRBV12-4
clone size: -
J gene: TRBJ1-2
D gene: -
CDR3 DNA: TGTGCCAGCAGTTATCCCTCGGGGGTTGGTGGCTACACCTTC
CDR3 protein: CASSYPSGVGGYTF

V gene: TRBV6-1
clone size: -
J gene: TRBJ1-5
D gene: -
CDR3 DNA: TGTGCCAGCAGCGAGACACCATATAGCAATCAGCCCCAGCATTTT
CDR3 protein: CASSETPYSNQPQHF

V gene: TRBV2
clone size: few
J gene: TRBJ1-5
D gene: -
CDR3 DNA: TGTGCCAGCAGCGACCTTAGCAATCAGCCCCAGCATTTT
CDR3 protein: CASSDLSNQPQHF

V gene: TRBV4-1
clone size: many
J gene: TRBJ1-2
D gene: -
CDR3 DNA: TGCGCCAGCAGCCACCCCGCGGGAAGGAACTATGGCTACACCTTC
CDR3 protein: CASSHPAGRNYGYTF

V gene: TRBV4-1
clone size: many
J gene: TRBJ1-2
D gene: -
CDR3 DNA: TGCGCCAGCAGCCAAGATCCGGTGAACCCCTATGGCTACACCTTC
CDR3 protein: CASSQDPVNPYGYTF

V gene: TRBV4-1
clone size: -
J gene: TRBJ2-1
D gene: -
CDR3 DNA: TGCGCGACCGCCTGGGAGCAGTTCTTC
CDR3 protein: CATAWEQFF